These 22 T cell receptor beta chains originate from one sample sequenced in a study of somatic mutations in cytotoxic T cells in rheumatoid arthritis. The protocol was immunoSEQ multiplex PCR, while the TCRdb copy is restricted to in-frame clones and leaves out a portion. The sample includes about 19,000 clones, around 80% of them seen just once. The sequencing input was CD8+ T cells sorted from blood. These receptors were obtained from an adult with rheumatoid arthritis.

This clone has just one count. The chain carries TRBV9 and TRBJ2-7, with D unresolved. This CDR3 comprises 13 residues. Trimming cost V 0 bases and J 5 bases, with 9 bases left between them. CDR1 is SGDLS, CDR2 YYNGEE, per germline. CDR3 amino acids: CASSVAAFNEQYF. CDR3 nucleotide sequence: TGTGCCAGCAGCGTAGCAGCGTTCAACGAGCAGTACTTC.

The chain recombines TRBV2 with TRBJ1-5; D is unresolved. The CDR3 spans 15 residues. Trimming pared 1 base from V and 1 base from J, leaving 8 bases between. Per germline, CDR1 SNHLY and CDR2 FYNNEI. The CDR3 DNA follows: TGTGCCAGCAGTGAAGTAGGGAGGAGCAATCAGCCCCAGCATTTT. Translating gives CASSEVGRSNQPQHF.

The CDR3 spells CASSSEGSYNEQFF. Written as DNA, the CDR3 is TGTGCCAGCAGCTCCGAAGGCTCCTACAATGAGCAGTTCTTC. This sequence joins TRBV9 and TRBJ2-1; no clear D gene. Trimming left V 4 bases short and J 0 bases short, with 8 bases between. The CDR3 is 14 amino acids. Germline V lookup: CDR1 SGDLS, CDR2 YYNGEE.

In DNA, the CDR3 is TGTGCCAGCAGTTTGGGGACAGGGGGTATGGGCAATCAGCCCCAGCATTTT. Translating gives CASSLGTGGMGNQPQHF. The chain uses TRBV28 and TRBJ1-5, with 11 bases identical to TRBD1. V trimming: 3 bases; J trimming: 2 bases; junction bases outside the gene matches: 6. The germline CDR1 and CDR2 sequences are MDHEN and SYDVKM. The CDR3 loop spans 17 amino acids. Complete variable domain (other parts from reference TRBV28 and TRBJ1-5): DVKVTQSSRYLVKRTGEKVFLECVQDMDHENMFWYRQDPGLGLRLIYFSYDVKMKEKGDIPEGYSVSREKKERFSLILESASTNQTSMYLCASSLGTGGMGNQPQHFGDGTRLSIL.

The rearrangement uses TRBV6-5 and TRBJ2-7, with D possibly TRBD1 on 6 matching bases. V lost 0 bases and J lost 4, with 13 bases in between. Per the germline V gene, CDR1 is MNHEY and CDR2 is SVGAGI. This CDR3 spans 15 amino acids. This CDR3 reads CASSYSFDRNYEQYF. In nucleotides, the CDR3 is TGTGCCAGCAGTTACTCATTCGACAGGAATTACGAGCAGTACTTC.

This clone came up a few times. The rearrangement uses TRBV2 and TRBJ1-3; D is uncertain. In germline, CDR1 is SNHLY, CDR2 FYNNEI. V lost 3 bases, J lost 0 bases, and 9 bases lay in between. The CDR3 contains 15 residues. CDR3 coding DNA: TGTGCCAGCAGTGAGTCTGCATTCTCTGGAAACACCATATATTTT. The encoded protein is CASSESAFSGNTIYF. Full variable domain (outside the CDR3, taken from reference TRBV2 and TRBJ1-3): EPEVTQTPSHQVTQMGQEVILRCVPISNHLYFYWYRQILGQKVEFLVSFYNNEISEKSEIFDDQFSVERPDGSNFTLKIRSTKLEDSAMYFCASSESAFSGNTIYFGEGSWLTVV.

The rearrangement links TRBV2 to TRBJ1-1; TRBD1 aligns across 8 bases. This CDR3 has 15 residues. V lost 5 bases, J lost 3 bases, and 8 bases stayed unmatched. CDR1 SNHLY and CDR2 FYNNEI come from the germline V gene. CDR3 bases: TGTGCCAGCAGTCCCGACAGGGGAGGCGACACTGAAGCTTTCTTT. It translates to CASSPDRGGDTEAFF.

V usage is TRBV2 and J usage is TRBJ2-7, with D hard to call. This CDR3 region has 13 residues. The germline CDR1 and CDR2 sequences are SNHLY and FYNNEI. V lost 3 bases to trimming and J lost 2 bases, with 8 bases between them. CDR3 nucleotide sequence: TGTGCCAGCAGTGATGAGGTTCCCTACGAGCAGTACTTC. Encoded protein: CASSDEVPYEQYF.

This clone was seen a handful of times. The V and J genes are TRBV2 and TRBJ1-5, with D hard to call. The V end lost 0 bases, the J end lost 6 bases, and 9 bases lay between the germline ends. This CDR3 spans 14 amino acids. Germline CDR1 is SNHLY and CDR2 is FYNNEI. As DNA, the CDR3 is TGTGCCAGCAGTGAAGCTGGGGTTCGTCAGCCCCAGCATTTT. Encoded protein: CASSEAGVRQPQHF.

The chain carries TRBV7-9 and TRBJ2-5; D not resolved. V was cut by 5 bases and J by 1 base, with 5 bases left in between. The CDR3 is 12 residues long. Germline V gene lookup returns CDR1 SEHNR and CDR2 FQNEAQ (reference sequence). This CDR3 reads CASSAVQETQYF. The CDR3 DNA follows: TGTGCCAGCAGCGCAGTCCAAGAGACCCAGTACTTC.

The V call is TRBV5-1, the J call TRBJ2-7; D unclear. The CDR3 contains 13 residues. Trimming removed 0 bases at V and 1 base at J, with 5 bases between. Germline CDR1 and CDR2: SGHRS and YFSETQ. CDR3 loop: CASSLARSYEQYF. The CDR3 DNA follows: TGCGCCAGCAGCTTGGCCAGGTCCTACGAGCAGTACTTC. The full variable domain, rest sourced from reference TRBV5-1 and TRBJ2-7, is KAGVTQTPRYLIKTRGQQVTLSCSPISGHRSVSWYQQTPGQGLQFLFEYFSETQRNKGNFPGRFSGRQFSNSRSEMNVSTLELGDSALYLCASSLARSYEQYFGPGTRLTVT.

J is TRBJ1-1 and V is TRBV9; D is undetermined. The V and J ends lost 0 bases and 1 base respectively, with 10 bases between them. Germline V gene sequence: CDR1 SGDLS, CDR2 YYNGEE. The CDR3 extends over 15 amino acids. DNA for the CDR3: TGTGCCAGCAGCGTAGTGGGAGGGTCGAACACTGAAGCTTTCTTT. This gives the protein CASSVVGGSNTEAFF.

This chain connects TRBV19 to TRBJ1-5; D is ambiguous. With 1 base removed from V and 11 bases from J, the gap between germline ends came to 12 bases. The germline CDR1 and CDR2 sequences are LNHDA and SQIVND (reference sequence). The CDR3 covers 13 residues. The chain's CDR3 is CASSIVGTWTQHF. In DNA, the CDR3 is TGTGCCAGTAGTATAGTAGGCACTTGGACCCAGCATTTT.

This clone has only a few counts. V gene TRBV7-7 combines with J gene TRBJ2-7, with 8 bases identical to TRBD1. Germline V gene lookup returns CDR1 SSHAT and CDR2 FNYEAQ (reference sequence). V was clipped by 5 bases and J by 3 bases; unmatched bases: 6. This CDR3 is built from 14 residues. The CDR3 nucleotides read TGTGCCAGCAGCCCCGGACAGGGAAACTACGAGCAGTACTTC. This codes for CASSPGQGNYEQYF.

This rearrangement joins TRBV10-3 to TRBJ1-5; D gene ambiguous. Germline CDR1 reads ENHRY; CDR2 reads SYGVKD. This CDR3 is built from 12 residues. Trimming removed 2 bases from V and 7 bases from J, with 6 bases in between. The CDR3 sequence is CAISEEGQPQHF. The CDR3 DNA is TGTGCCATCAGTGAGGAGGGACAGCCCCAGCATTTT.

The J gene is TRBJ2-3, the V gene TRBV6-4; D might be TRBD2 (6 bases). V was cut by 3 bases and J by 8 bases, with 12 bases left in between. CDR3 length: 13 amino acids. In germline, CDR1 is MRHNA, CDR2 SNTAGT. The DNA for the CDR3 is TGTGCCAGCAGTGAATCGGGGGAAGGTACGCAGTATTTT. Its protein product is CASSESGEGTQYF.

This chain joins TRBV19 and TRBJ2-7, with 10 bases fitting TRBD2. With 4 bases clipped from V and 2 bases from J, the junction kept 2 bases outside the gene matches. The CDR3 extends over 14 amino acids. Germline CDR1 LNHDA, CDR2 SQIVND (reference sequence). The CDR3 coding sequence is TGTGCCAGTAGTAGGAGCGGGAGGGCCTACGAGCAGTACTTC. Translation: CASSRSGRAYEQYF.

The rearrangement links TRBV10-3 to TRBJ1-1, with D unclear. V shed 2 bases and J shed 5 bases, with 9 bases lying between them. The germline gives CDR1 ENHRY, CDR2 SYGVKD. The CDR3 has 13 amino acids. CDR3: CAISEGSGTEAFF. The CDR3 nucleotides read TGTGCCATCAGTGAGGGATCGGGTACTGAAGCTTTCTTT.

The chain links TRBV27 to TRBJ2-1; D uncertain. V shed 8 bases and J shed 6 bases, with 8 bases lying between them. The germline CDR1 and CDR2 sequences are MNHEY and SMNVEV (reference sequence). The CDR3 is made up of 11 amino acids. The CDR3 nucleotides are TGTGCCAGCGGATTCGGCAATGAGCAGTTCTTC. Its protein product is CASGFGNEQFF.

The rearrangement links TRBV30 to TRBJ1-1; D not resolved. V lost 5 bases and J lost 0, with 7 bases in between. The CDR3 totals 12 residues. Germline V gene data show CDR1 as GTSNPN and CDR2 as SVGIG (reference sequence). The CDR3 region has the DNA TGTGCCTGGGTCTACCTGAACACTGAAGCTTTCTTT. Amino acids: CAWVYLNTEAFF.

The V and J genes are TRBV19 and TRBJ2-7, with 8 bases lining up with TRBD1. The CDR3 has 15 residues. The trim removed 5 bases at V and 5 bases at J, leaving 11 bases unmatched. CDR1 and CDR2 from the germline V gene are LNHDA and SQIVND (reference sequence). CDR3: CASSADRVSYHEQYF. CDR3 DNA sequence: TGTGCCAGTAGTGCGGACAGGGTATCCTACCACGAGCAGTACTTC. The variable domain in full, with the rest retrieved from reference TRBV19 and TRBJ2-7, is DGGITQSPKYLFRKEGQNVTLSCEQNLNHDAMYWYRQDPGQGLRLIYYSQIVNDFQKGDIAEGYSVSREKKESFPLTVTSAQKNPTAFYLCASSADRVSYHEQYFGPGTRLTVT.

The chain carries TRBV28 and TRBJ2-1; 7 bases fit TRBD1. Trimming removed 7 bases from V and 5 bases from J; junction bases left unmatched: 11. Germline V lookup: CDR1 MDHEN, CDR2 SYDVKM. There are 15 residues in the CDR3. In nucleotides, the CDR3 is TGTGCCAGCAACATCCCACCGGGACAGAACAATGAGCAGTTCTTC. It translates to CASNIPPGQNNEQFF.